The 7 T cell receptor beta chains in this list originate from one sample, sequenced in a study of blood T cell repertoires in COVID-19. Sequencing used immunoSEQ multiplex PCR; TCRdb keeps in-frame clones, though not all of them. The data show 150,000 or so clones, with around 80% seen just once and roughly 12% held by the top ten. The sequenced sample consisted of PBMCs or T cells enriched from blood (not recorded which). The receptors come from a man between 50 and 59 years old who had recovered from COVID-19.

This clone was counted between two and nine times. The rearrangement joins TRBV18 to TRBJ2-7; 7 bases are a match to TRBD1. Looked up from germline, CDR1 is KGHSH and CDR2 is LQKENI. The CDR3 extends over 14 amino acids. V lost 3 bases, J lost 3 bases, and 5 bases stayed unmatched. Here the CDR3 DNA reads TGTGCCAGCTCACCCGGACAGGTTTTCTACGAGCAGTACTTC. Protein sequence: CASSPGQVFYEQYF.

The V call is TRBV5-3, the J call TRBJ1-6; 9 bases fit TRBD1. TRBV5-3 is an open reading frame whose function is uncertain. J was trimmed by 10 bases and V by 3 bases; bases with no gene match: 11. The CDR3 covers 16 residues. The CDR3 DNA is TGTGCCAGAAGCTCGAGCGGGGACAGGGATCGATCACCCCTCCACTTT. Its protein is CARSSSGDRDRSPLHF.

This clone showed up just a few times. This chain links TRBV29-1 with TRBJ1-5; possible D gene TRBD1, 5 bases. CDR1 is SQVTM and CDR2 is ANQGSEA in the germline V gene. Trimming stripped 1 base from V and 4 bases from J, with 8 bases between. The CDR3 covers 13 residues. The CDR3 sequence: CSVEGPGNQPQHF. The CDR3, as DNA: TGCAGCGTTGAAGGGCCAGGGAATCAGCCCCAGCATTTT.

This clone was detected once. This chain uses TRBV13 with TRBJ1-6; 7 bases line up with TRBD1. The CDR3 is 16 amino acids. The V gene's germline CDR1 is PRHDT and CDR2 FYEKMQ (reference sequence). Trimming took 5 bases from V and 1 from J; bases not matched to a gene: 5. The chain's CDR3 is CASSLTTGSYNSPLHF. DNA of the CDR3: TGTGCCAGCAGCCTCACGACAGGGTCCTATAATTCACCCCTCCACTTT.

The V and J genes are TRBV4-1 and TRBJ2-4; 11 nucleotides align to TRBD2. With 4 bases clipped from V and 8 bases from J, the junction kept 16 bases outside the gene matches. The length of the CDR3 is 18 residues. Germline assignment: CDR1 MGHRA and CDR2 YSYEKL. CDR3 protein: CASSREGILAGGPDIQYF. In DNA form, the CDR3 reads TGCGCCAGCAGCCGAGAAGGGATTCTAGCGGGGGGCCCCGACATTCAGTACTTC.

This chain joins TRBV3-1 (or the pseudogene TRBV3-2) and TRBJ2-7, with 11 bases lining up with TRBD1. The CDR3 has 17 amino acids. Germline CDR1 and CDR2: LGHDT and YNNKEL (reference sequence). V dropped 1 base and J dropped 1; count of bases not matched to a gene: 6. This chain's CDR3 is CASSQAEGQGGSYEQYF. DNA of the CDR3: TGTGCCAGCAGCCAAGCCGAGGGACAGGGGGGGTCCTACGAGCAGTACTTC.

This rearrangement joins TRBV7-9 to TRBJ1-3; D might be TRBD1 (6 bases). CDR3 size: 16 residues. CDR1 and CDR2 (germline): SEHNR, FQNEAQ (reference sequence). V was shortened by 1 base and J by 3 bases, with 13 bases between the two germline ends. The CDR3 nucleotides read TGTGCCAGCAGCTTAGAGTACAGGGTGGATGGAAACACCATATATTTT. Its protein product is CASSLEYRVDGNTIYF.